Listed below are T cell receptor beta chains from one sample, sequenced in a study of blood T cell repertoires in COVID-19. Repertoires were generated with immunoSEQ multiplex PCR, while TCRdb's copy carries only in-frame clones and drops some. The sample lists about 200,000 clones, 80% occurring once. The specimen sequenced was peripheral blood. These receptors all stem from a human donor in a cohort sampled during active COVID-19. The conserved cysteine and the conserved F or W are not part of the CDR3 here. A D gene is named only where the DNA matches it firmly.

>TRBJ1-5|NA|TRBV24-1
ATSDPSTDSNQPQH
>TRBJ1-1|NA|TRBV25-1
ASSEYDTQNTEAF
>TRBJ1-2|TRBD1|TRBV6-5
ASTPGQAANYGYT
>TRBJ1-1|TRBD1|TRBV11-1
ASSPGQGGMNTEAF
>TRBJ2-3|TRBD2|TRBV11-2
ASTGLGGGATDTQY
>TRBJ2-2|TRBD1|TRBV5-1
ASSHGQGDTGELF
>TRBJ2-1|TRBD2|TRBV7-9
ASSQGPGLAF
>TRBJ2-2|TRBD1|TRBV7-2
ASSRGQANTGELF
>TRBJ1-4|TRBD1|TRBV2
ASSEEIDRGRGEKLF
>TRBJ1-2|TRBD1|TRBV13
ASSRDRLSLRGYT
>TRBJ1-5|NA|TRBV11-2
ASSLIGRGQPQH
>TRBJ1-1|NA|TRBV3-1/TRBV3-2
ASSGGLLNTEAF
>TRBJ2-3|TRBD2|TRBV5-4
ASRSGGASTDTQY
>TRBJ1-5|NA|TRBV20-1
KGQRNQPQH
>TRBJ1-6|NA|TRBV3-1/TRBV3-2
ASSQDRGRDSPLH
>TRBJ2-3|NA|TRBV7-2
ASPGAPSGTDTQY
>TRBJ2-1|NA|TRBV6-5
ASRTWLGRDEQF
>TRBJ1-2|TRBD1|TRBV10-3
AISASQGGYGYT
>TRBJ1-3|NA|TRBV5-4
ASTPEAGVDTIY
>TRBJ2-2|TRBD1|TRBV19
ASSIVGGVGTGELF
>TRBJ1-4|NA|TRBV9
ASSSGVTNEKLF
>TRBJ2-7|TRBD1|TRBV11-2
ASSSDRGQGEQY
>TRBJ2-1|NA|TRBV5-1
ASSLDVEDNEQF
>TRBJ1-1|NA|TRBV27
ASSLDPGRTEAF
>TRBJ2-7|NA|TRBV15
ATSNGHAQY
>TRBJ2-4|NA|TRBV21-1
ASSKVGPSGQGARNIQY
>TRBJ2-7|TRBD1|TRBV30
AWSQGAEREQY
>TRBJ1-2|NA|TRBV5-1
ASSLEAGYGYT
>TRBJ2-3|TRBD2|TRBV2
ASSLSGGVIDTQY
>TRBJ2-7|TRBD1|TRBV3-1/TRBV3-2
ASSPGTGEPYEQY
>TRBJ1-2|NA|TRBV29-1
SVEEDGNYGYT